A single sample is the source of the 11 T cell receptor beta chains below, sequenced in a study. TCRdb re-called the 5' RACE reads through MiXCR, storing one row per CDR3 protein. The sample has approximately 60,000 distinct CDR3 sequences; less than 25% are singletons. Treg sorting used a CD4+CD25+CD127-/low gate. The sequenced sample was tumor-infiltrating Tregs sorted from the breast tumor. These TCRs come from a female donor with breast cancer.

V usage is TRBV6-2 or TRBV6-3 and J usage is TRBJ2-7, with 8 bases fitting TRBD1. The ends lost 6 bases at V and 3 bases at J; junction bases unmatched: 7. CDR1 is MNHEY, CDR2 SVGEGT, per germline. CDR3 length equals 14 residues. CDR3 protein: CASRQTGEVYEQYF. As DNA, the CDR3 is TGTGCCAGCAGGCAGACAGGGGAGGTCTACGAGCAGTACTTC.

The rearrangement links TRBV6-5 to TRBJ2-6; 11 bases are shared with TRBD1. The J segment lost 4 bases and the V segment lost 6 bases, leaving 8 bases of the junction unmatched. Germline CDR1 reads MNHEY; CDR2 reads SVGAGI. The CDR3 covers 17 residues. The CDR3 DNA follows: TGTGCCAGCAGGGTCGGACAGGGGGCGCCGGGGGCCAACGTCCTGACTTTC. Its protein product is CASRVGQGAPGANVLTF.

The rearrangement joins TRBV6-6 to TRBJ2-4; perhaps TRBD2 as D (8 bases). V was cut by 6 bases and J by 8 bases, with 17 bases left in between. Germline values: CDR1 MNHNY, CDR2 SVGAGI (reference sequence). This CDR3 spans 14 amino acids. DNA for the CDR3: TGTGCCAGCAGGGTACAGGGGCGGGGGGACATTCAGTACTTC. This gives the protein CASRVQGRGDIQYF.

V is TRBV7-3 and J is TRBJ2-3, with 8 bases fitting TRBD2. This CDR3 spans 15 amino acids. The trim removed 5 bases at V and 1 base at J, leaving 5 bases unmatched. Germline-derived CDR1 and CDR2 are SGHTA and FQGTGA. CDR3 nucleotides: TGTGCCAGCAGCCCGACTAGCGTTCGCACAGATACGCAGTATTTT. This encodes CASSPTSVRTDTQYF.

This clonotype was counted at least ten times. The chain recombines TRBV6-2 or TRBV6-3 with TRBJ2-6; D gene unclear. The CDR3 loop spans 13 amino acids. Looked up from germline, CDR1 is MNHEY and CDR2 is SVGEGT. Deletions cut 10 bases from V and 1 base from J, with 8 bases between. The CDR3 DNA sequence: TGTGCCACCCAAGGGTCTGGGGCCAACGTCCTGACTTTC. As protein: CATQGSGANVLTF.

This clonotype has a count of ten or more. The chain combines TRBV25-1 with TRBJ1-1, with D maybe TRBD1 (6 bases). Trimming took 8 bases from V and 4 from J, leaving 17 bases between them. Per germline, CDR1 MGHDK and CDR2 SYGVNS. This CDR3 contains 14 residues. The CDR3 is CASLTQGRGTEAFF. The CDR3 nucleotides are TGTGCCAGCCTTACCCAGGGGCGGGGCACTGAAGCTTTCTTT.

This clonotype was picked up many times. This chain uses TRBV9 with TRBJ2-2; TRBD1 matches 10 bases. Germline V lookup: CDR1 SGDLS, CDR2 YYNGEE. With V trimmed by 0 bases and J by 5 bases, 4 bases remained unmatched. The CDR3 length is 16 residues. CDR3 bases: TGTGCCAGCAGCGTAGGACAGGGGGCTGGGACCGGGGAGCTGTTTTTT. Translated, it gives CASSVGQGAGTGELFF.

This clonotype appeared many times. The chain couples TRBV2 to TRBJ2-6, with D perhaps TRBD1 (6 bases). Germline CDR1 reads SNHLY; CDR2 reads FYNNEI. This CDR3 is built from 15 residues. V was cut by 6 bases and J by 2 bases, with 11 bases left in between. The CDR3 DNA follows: TGTGCCAGCAGGGGAAACAGGGCTGGGGCCAACGTCCTGACTTTC. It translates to CASRGNRAGANVLTF.

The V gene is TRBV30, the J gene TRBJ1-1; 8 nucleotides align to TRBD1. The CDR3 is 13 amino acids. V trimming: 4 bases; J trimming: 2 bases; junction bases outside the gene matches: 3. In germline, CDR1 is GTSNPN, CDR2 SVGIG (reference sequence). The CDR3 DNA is TGTGCCTGGACAGGGGGCTATAACACTGAAGCTTTCTTT. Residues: CAWTGGYNTEAFF. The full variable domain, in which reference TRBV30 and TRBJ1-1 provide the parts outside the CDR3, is SQTIHQWPATLVQPVGSPLSLECTVEGTSNPNLYWYRQAAGRGLQLLFYSVGIGQISSEVPQNLSASRPQDRQFILSSKKLLLSDSGFYLCAWTGGYNTEAFFGQGTRLTVV.

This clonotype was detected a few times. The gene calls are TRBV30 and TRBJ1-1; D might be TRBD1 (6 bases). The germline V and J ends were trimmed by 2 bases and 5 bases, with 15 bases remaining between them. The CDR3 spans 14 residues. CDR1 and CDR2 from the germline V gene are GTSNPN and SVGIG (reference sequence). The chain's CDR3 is CAWSWREGGTEAFF. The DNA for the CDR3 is TGTGCCTGGAGTTGGCGGGAAGGGGGGACTGAAGCTTTCTTT.

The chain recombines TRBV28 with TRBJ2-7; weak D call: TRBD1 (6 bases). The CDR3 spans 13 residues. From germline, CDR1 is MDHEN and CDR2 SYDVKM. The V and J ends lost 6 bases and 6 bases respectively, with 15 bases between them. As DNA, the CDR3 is TGTGCCAGCAGGGACAGCAGCCTCCGCGAGCAGTACTTC. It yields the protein CASRDSSLREQYF.